This T cell receptor (beta chain) was obtained from a study of T-cell memory formation after mild COVID-19. Study summary: Across donors, TCR clusters were largely donor specific.

5'RACE with constant-segment primers yielded barcoded, UMI-tagged TCR alpha and TCR beta cDNA libraries. Using its own MiXCR run on the 5' RACE reads, TCRdb lists one record per CDR3 protein. The sample lists around 340,000 distinct CDR3 sequences, roughly 13% occurring once. A few counts support this clonotype. The CDR3 is 17 amino acids. The germline V gene encodes CDR1 LGHDT and CDR2 YNNKEL (reference sequence). V was clipped by 0 bases and J by 5 bases, with 16 bases between them. The clonotype was recovered from a man between 18 and 35 years old who had mild COVID-19 (a few samples of this study predate the infection). Cell type and time point are not known. The V gene is TRBV3-1, the J gene TRBJ2-2; possibly TRBD2 for D (6 bases). Sequencing input: PBMCs or a T cell subset sorted from them (not recorded which). CDR3 nucleotide sequence: TGTGCCAGCAGCCAAGATGTACGGACCGGGGGTACCGGGGAGCTGTTTTTT. It codes for CASSQDVRTGGTGELFF.